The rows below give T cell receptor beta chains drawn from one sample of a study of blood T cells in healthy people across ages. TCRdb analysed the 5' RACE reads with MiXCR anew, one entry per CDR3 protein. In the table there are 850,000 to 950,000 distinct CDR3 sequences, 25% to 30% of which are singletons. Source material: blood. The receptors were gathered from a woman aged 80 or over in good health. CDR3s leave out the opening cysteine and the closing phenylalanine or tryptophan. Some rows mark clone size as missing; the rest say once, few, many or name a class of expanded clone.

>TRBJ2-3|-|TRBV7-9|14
TSSPRVLAGTDTQY
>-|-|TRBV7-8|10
ASRETGHEQY
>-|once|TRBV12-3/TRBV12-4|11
ASSSAGLDEQY
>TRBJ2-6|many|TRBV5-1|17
ASSSAGGQGLAGANVLT
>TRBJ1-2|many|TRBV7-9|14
ASSHPGSRPNYGYT
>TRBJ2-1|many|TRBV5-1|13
ASSSDRAWGNEQF
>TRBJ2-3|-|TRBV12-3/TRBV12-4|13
ASTNGGGKTDTQY
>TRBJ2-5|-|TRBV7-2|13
VSSREQGTSETQY
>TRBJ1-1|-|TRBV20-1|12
SARLPGTGLVAF
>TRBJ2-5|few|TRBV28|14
ASSLPMGAGTETQY
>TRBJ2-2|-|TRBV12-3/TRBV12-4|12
ASSSTGRPGELF
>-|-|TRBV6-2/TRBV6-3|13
ASSALAGAPGEQY
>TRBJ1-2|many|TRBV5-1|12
ASSLDRAAYGYT
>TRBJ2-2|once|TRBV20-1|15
SAGPGLAGAGTGELF
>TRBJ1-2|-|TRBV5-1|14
ASSLGEEGASYGYT
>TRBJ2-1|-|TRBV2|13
ASSGRAGGLNEQF
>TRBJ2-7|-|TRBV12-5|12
ASGYKRLATKQY